These 27 T cell receptor beta chains were sequenced from one sample in a study of shared T cell receptors in the human thymus. Method: immunoSEQ multiplex PCR; TCRdb's copy keeps in-frame clones and lacks some. The sample records under 850,000 clones, roughly 90% being singletons. These same records also appear under a second study, on human thymus T cells.

The source material was thymocytes. The source is a boy under two years old with a congenital heart defect.

This sequence joins TRBV10-2 and TRBJ2-7; 11 bases are shared with TRBD1. CDR1 and CDR2 (germline): WSHSY, SAAADI. Losses at the gene ends were 2 bases for V and 5 bases for J; bases not matched to a gene: 5. The CDR3 sequence is 15 residues long. DNA of the CDR3: TGCGCCAGCAGTGAGGCCGGGACAGGGGGGGACGAGCAGTACTTC. Translated, it gives CASSEAGTGGDEQYF.

The J gene is TRBJ2-7, the V gene TRBV5-6; the match to TRBD2 covers 8 bases. CDR1 is SGHDT, CDR2 YYEEEE, per germline. Losses at the gene ends were 4 bases for V and 3 bases for J; bases not matched to a gene: 21. The CDR3 length is 19 residues. The CDR3 here is CASSNRRGDGSPAGYEQYF. In DNA form, the CDR3 reads TGTGCCAGCAGCAATAGGCGGGGGGATGGGTCCCCAGCAGGCTACGAGCAGTACTTC.

This rearrangement joins TRBV6-5 to TRBJ2-3, with TRBD1 as a possible D gene (5 bases). Deletions cut 0 bases from V and 4 bases from J, with 14 bases between. CDR1 is MNHEY and CDR2 is SVGAGI in the germline V gene. The CDR3 contains 16 residues. CDR3 DNA: TGTGCCAGCAGTTACTCGGGGCAGGCCCGACCAGATACGCAGTATTTT. Its protein product is CASSYSGQARPDTQYF.

This chain joins TRBV29-1 and TRBJ2-7, with D maybe TRBD2 (5 bases). The CDR3 has 17 amino acids. Germline loops: CDR1 SQVTM, CDR2 ANQGSEA. V lost 4 bases and J 0 bases, leaving 22 bases between the germline ends. For the CDR3, the DNA is TGCAGCGTTGGATGTAGGACTGCAGCAGAACCCTCCTACGAGCAGTACTTC. It specifies CSVGCRTAAEPSYEQYF.

The chain combines TRBV19 with TRBJ1-5, with 9 bases identical to TRBD1. Germline values: CDR1 LNHDA, CDR2 SQIVND (reference sequence). Germline trimming cut 6 bases from V and 7 bases from J; bases unmatched to any gene: 10. This CDR3 is built from 15 residues. Here the CDR3 reads CASSPGQGVWQPQHF. CDR3 bases: TGTGCCAGTAGCCCGGGACAGGGAGTTTGGCAGCCCCAGCATTTT.

The rearrangement joins TRBV11-3 to TRBJ2-5, with TRBD1 matching 9 bases. This CDR3 spans 14 amino acids. Trimming at V came to 3 bases and at J to 5 bases, leaving 4 bases not matched to a gene. Germline V gene data show CDR1 as SGHNT and CDR2 as YENEEA. The CDR3: CASSFRQGDETQYF. CDR3 sequence (DNA): TGTGCCAGCAGCTTTCGACAGGGGGATGAGACCCAGTACTTC.

The rearrangement links TRBV5-1 to TRBJ1-1; the match to TRBD1 covers 7 bases. Per the germline V gene, CDR1 is SGHRS and CDR2 is YFSETQ. CDR3 length: 14 amino acids. Trimming removed 3 bases from V and 6 bases from J; junction bases left unmatched: 8. The CDR3 here is CASSSPKTGAEAFF. DNA of the CDR3: TGCGCCAGCAGCTCCCCTAAAACAGGGGCTGAAGCTTTCTTT.

CDR3 protein: CASSQNYRGRDTEAFF. Here the CDR3 DNA reads TGTGCCAGCAGCCAAAACTACAGGGGGAGGGACACTGAAGCTTTCTTT. The chain employs TRBV5-6 and TRBJ1-1; 8 bases agree with TRBD1. CDR1 SGHDT and CDR2 YYEEEE come from the germline V gene. The CDR3 loop spans 16 amino acids. The ends lost 4 bases at V and 3 bases at J; junction bases unmatched: 11.

This chain joins TRBV5-6 and TRBJ1-2; TRBD1 might be the D (5 bases). Trimming left V 5 bases short and J 3 bases short, with 14 bases between. Per germline, CDR1 SGHDT and CDR2 YYEEEE. This CDR3 spans 14 amino acids. This chain's CDR3 is CASRIRGFDYGYTF. The CDR3 DNA reads TGTGCCAGCAGAATCCGGGGGTTCGACTATGGCTACACCTTC.

The V call is TRBV7-9, the J call TRBJ1-2; 8 nucleotides align to TRBD1. The junction had 7 bases not matched to a gene; V was cut back by 8 bases and J by 8 bases. The germline V gene encodes CDR1 SEHNR and CDR2 FQNEAQ (reference sequence). The CDR3 is 12 amino acids. The CDR3 is CASPTGGDGYTF. DNA of the CDR3: TGTGCCAGCCCTACAGGGGGGGACGGCTACACCTTC.

The rearrangement uses TRBV28 and TRBJ2-7; D may be TRBD1 (6 bases). The germline V gene encodes CDR1 MDHEN and CDR2 SYDVKM. CDR3 length: 14 amino acids. V gave up 6 bases and J gave up 4 bases, with 16 bases separating them. The DNA for the CDR3 is TGTGCCAGCAGGCACAGGGACAAGAGGTACGAGCAGTACTTC. This codes for CASRHRDKRYEQYF.

The chain employs TRBV6-5 and TRBJ2-1, with 14 bases that match TRBD2. There are 14 residues in the CDR3. Trimming took 4 bases from V and 10 from J; bases not matched to a gene: 3. Germline CDR1 MNHEY, CDR2 SVGAGI. Here the CDR3 DNA reads TGTGCCAGCAGTTCGGGACTAGCGGGAGACGAGCAGTTCTTC. Translating gives CASSSGLAGDEQFF.

This chain connects TRBV7-2 to TRBJ2-7; 13 bases align to TRBD2. CDR3 length equals 18 residues. Germline CDR1 reads SGHTA; CDR2 reads FQGNSA. V trimming: 5 bases; J trimming: 2 bases; junction bases outside the gene matches: 12. The chain's CDR3 is CASSPRDGLAGVTYEQYF. CDR3 nucleotides: TGTGCCAGCAGCCCTAGAGATGGACTAGCGGGAGTGACCTACGAGCAGTACTTC.

The table lists this clone with a few counts. The V call is TRBV6-1, the J call TRBJ1-4; TRBD1 agrees at 8 bases. The germline V gene encodes CDR1 MNHNS and CDR2 SASEGT. V lost 6 bases to trimming and J lost 8 bases; unmatched junction nucleotides: 5. The CDR3 spans 13 residues. This CDR3 reads CASSRTGHEKLFF. The CDR3 nucleotides read TGTGCCAGCAGCCGGACAGGGCACGAAAAACTGTTTTTT.

The V and J genes are TRBV14 and TRBJ2-5; TRBD1 matches at 9 bases. Germline V gene lookup returns CDR1 SGHDN and CDR2 FVKESK. The ends lost 0 bases at V and 5 bases at J; junction bases unmatched: 7. The CDR3 sequence is 16 residues long. The CDR3 spells CASSQEGTGGRETQYF. The CDR3 DNA sequence: TGTGCCAGCAGCCAAGAGGGAACAGGGGGCAGGGAGACCCAGTACTTC.

The DNA for the CDR3 is TGTGCCAGCAGCCAAGAGAGGAGCGGGAGGGCATACAATGAGCAGTTCTTC. Translation: CASSQERSGRAYNEQFF. The V and J genes are TRBV14 and TRBJ2-1; 10 positions match TRBD2. The trim removed 0 bases at V and 4 bases at J, leaving 6 bases unmatched. Germline V gene lookup returns CDR1 SGHDN and CDR2 FVKESK. The CDR3 runs to 17 residues.

The chain uses TRBV30 and TRBJ2-5; 8 bases are a match to TRBD2. Trimming took 3 bases from V and 7 from J; bases not matched to a gene: 4. Germline V lookup: CDR1 GTSNPN, CDR2 SVGIG (reference sequence). This CDR3 region has 12 residues. The CDR3 DNA is TGTGCCTGGAGCGCCGGGAGGGGGACCCAGTACTTC. Its translation is CAWSAGRGTQYF.

In this sample, this clone turned up a few times. The V and J genes are TRBV4-1 and TRBJ1-4, with no clear D. The germline V and J ends were trimmed by 6 bases and 0 bases, with 14 bases remaining between them. Germline V gene data show CDR1 as MGHRA and CDR2 as YSYEKL. CDR3 length: 16 amino acids. The CDR3 DNA reads as TGCGCCAGCAGACGAACTACGAGGGCAACTAATGAAAAACTGTTTTTT. It specifies CASRRTTRATNEKLFF.

The chain is built from TRBV2 and TRBJ2-4, with 8 bases that match TRBD1. There are 15 residues in the CDR3. The germline gives CDR1 SNHLY, CDR2 FYNNEI. The junction had 7 bases not matched to a gene; V was cut back by 0 bases and J by 9 bases. The CDR3 DNA follows: TGTGCCAGCAGTGAAGCGGAGACAGGGGACGGCATTCAGTACTTC. This sequence encodes CASSEAETGDGIQYF.

This clone has a single count. This sequence joins TRBV12-1 and TRBJ2-7; the table's D call of TRBD2 was not tested on the DNA. TRBV12-1 is noted as a pseudogene. The CDR3 has 14 amino acids. The CDR3 bases are TGTGCCAGCAGCTTGCGGGAGAGAGCCTACGAGCAGTACTTC. Encoded protein: CASSLRERAYEQYF.

This clone showed up just once. The CDR3 DNA reads as TGTGCCAGCAGCCCCCGGGACTCCACAGATACGCAGTATTTT. Translating gives CASSPRDSTDTQYF. The genes are TRBV6-6 and TRBJ2-3, with a tentative D call TRBD2 (6 bases). Germline loops: CDR1 MNHNY, CDR2 SVGAGI (reference sequence). The CDR3 is 14 amino acids. V was trimmed by 6 bases and J by 2 bases, leaving 12 bases between them.

This chain connects TRBV27 to TRBJ2-7; 11 bases are a match to TRBD2. V shed 5 bases, J shed 7 bases, and the junction held 7 bases outside the gene matches. CDR1 is MNHEY and CDR2 is SMNVEV in the germline V gene (reference sequence). This CDR3 spans 14 amino acids. DNA for the CDR3: TGTGCCAGCAGTCTACTAGCGGGAGTTCGGGAGCAGTACTTC. Its translation: CASSLLAGVREQYF.

The chain combines TRBV5-1 with TRBJ2-5, with 10 bases lining up with TRBD1. From germline, CDR1 is SGHRS and CDR2 YFSETQ. The trim removed 0 bases at V and 11 bases at J, leaving 10 bases unmatched. The CDR3 is 15 amino acids. CDR3 region: CASSLGGQGSPMQYF. The CDR3 DNA is TGCGCCAGCAGCTTGGGGGGACAGGGGTCCCCAATGCAGTACTTC.

J is TRBJ2-7 and V is TRBV5-4; D might be TRBD2 (7 bases). Trimming stripped 0 bases from V and 4 bases from J, with 26 bases between. The CDR3 runs to 19 residues. Germline V gives CDR1 SGHNT, CDR2 YYREEE (reference sequence). The CDR3 nucleotides are TGTGCCAGCAGCTTGGAGGTCGGTGAAGGGGGAGGGCCCTGGTACGAGCAGTACTTC. Translating gives CASSLEVGEGGGPWYEQYF.

J is TRBJ1-4 and V is TRBV6-1, with a tentative D call TRBD1 (6 bases). V was pared by 9 bases and J by 3 bases, with 14 bases between. The CDR3 is 14 residues long. The germline gives CDR1 MNHNS, CDR2 SASEGT. The CDR3 coding sequence is TGTGCCAGTCAATACAGGGTGTCTAATGAAAAACTGTTTTTT. Protein sequence: CASQYRVSNEKLFF.

V is TRBV6-6 and J is TRBJ2-7; perhaps TRBD1 as D (6 bases). Germline CDR1 is MNHNY and CDR2 is SVGAGI (reference sequence). Trimming took 11 bases from V and 0 from J, leaving 17 bases between them. The CDR3 has 14 amino acids. CDR3 coding DNA: TGTGCCGCCGCCCGACAGGACCGCTCCTACGAGCAGTACTTC. It yields the protein CAAARQDRSYEQYF.

This chain connects TRBV28 to TRBJ2-1, with D possibly being TRBD1 (6 bases). The CDR3 sequence is 13 residues long. With 7 bases removed from V and 0 bases from J, the gap between germline ends came to 7 bases. Germline V CDR1 and CDR2: MDHEN, SYDVKM. The CDR3 here is CASNRASYNEQFF. CDR3 bases: TGTGCCAGCAACAGGGCCTCCTACAATGAGCAGTTCTTC.